The rows below give T cell receptor beta chains drawn from one sample of a study of T cells after yellow fever vaccination. From the 5' RACE reads, TCRdb called clonotypes with MiXCR, one entry per CDR3 protein. Found here are 150,000 to 200,000 distinct CDR3 sequences, approximately 11% of them singletons; the top ten hold approximately 34%. The specimen comprised CD8+ T cells sorted from PBMCs, sampled 15 days after the yellow fever booster vaccination. These receptors were collected from a young man who received the YFV17D yellow fever vaccine. Both conserved end residues are part of each CDR3. D genes are given only for firm matches. Only part of the rows carry a size: once, few, many, or a class if the clone is expanded.

j_call,v_call,d_call,clone_size,cdr3_aa,cdr3_nt
TRBJ2-3,TRBV20-1,TRBD1,.,CSAREPDRGSDTQYF,TGCAGTGCTAGAGAACCGGACAGGGGGTCAGATACGCAGTATTTT
TRBJ2-2,TRBV7-8,.,.,CASSFGGRELFF,TGTGCCAGCAGCTTCGGGGGGCGGGAGCTGTTTTTT
TRBJ1-1,TRBV5-1,TRBD1,few,CASSPEDRTNTEAFF,TGCGCCAGCAGCCCAGAGGACAGGACAAACACTGAAGCTTTCTTT
TRBJ2-7,TRBV5-1,TRBD1,many,CASSLQGGEYEQYF,TGCGCCAGCAGCTTACAGGGGGGAGAGTACGAGCAGTACTTC
TRBJ2-3,TRBV4-1,TRBD2,.,CASSQMNSGGSTDTQYF,TGCGCCAGCAGCCAAATGAATAGCGGGGGGTCCACAGATACGCAGTATTTT
TRBJ1-5,TRBV5-1,.,.,CASSFAGNSNQPQHF,TGCGCCAGCAGCTTCGCGGGAAATAGCAATCAGCCCCAGCATTTT
TRBJ2-3,TRBV4-1,.,.,CASSPQGGTPRDTQYF,TGCGCCAGCAGCCCCCAGGGGGGCACCCCCAGGGATACGCAGTATTTT
TRBJ1-5,TRBV6-2/TRBV6-3,.,few,CASSYSDNQPQHF,TGTGCCAGCAGTTACTCGGACAATCAGCCCCAGCATTTT
TRBJ2-7,TRBV19,.,few,CASSPAPVLLDGEQYF,TGTGCCAGTTCCCCAGCGCCGGTCCTCCTTGATGGGGAGCAGTACTTC
TRBJ1-6,TRBV5-1,TRBD1,few,CASSWQTGDPRPLHF,TGCGCCAGCAGCTGGCAAACAGGGGATCCTAGACCCCTCCACTTT
TRBJ1-4,TRBV27,.,few,CASSSDPSREKLFF,TGTGCCAGCAGTTCGGACCCCTCGCGAGAAAAACTGTTTTTT
TRBJ2-1,TRBV10-3,TRBD2,many,CAISESWGGGPNEQFF,TGTGCCATCAGTGAGTCGTGGGGCGGGGGGCCTAATGAGCAGTTCTTC
TRBJ2-5,TRBV5-1,TRBD2,.,CASTTERGALRQETQYF,TGCGCCAGTACTACTGAGCGGGGGGCCCTGAGGCAAGAGACCCAGTACTTC
TRBJ2-1,TRBV28,.,few,CATAERPNSYNEQFF,TGTGCCACTGCTGAGAGGCCCAACTCCTACAATGAGCAGTTCTTC
TRBJ2-7,TRBV4-1,.,.,CASSQGPGRSYEQYF,TGCGCCAGCAGCCAAGGACCGGGACGGAGCTACGAGCAGTACTTC
TRBJ2-3,TRBV24-1,TRBD2,few,CATSEWTSDTQYF,TGTGCCACCAGTGAGTGGACTAGCGATACGCAGTATTTT
TRBJ2-1,TRBV4-1,.,.,CASSQDQVYNEQFF,TGCGCCAGCAGCCAAGATCAGGTGTACAATGAGCAGTTCTTC
TRBJ1-1,TRBV15,.,.,CATSGRGDRGTEAFF,TGTGCCACCAGCGGCAGGGGCGACAGAGGGACTGAAGCTTTCTTT
TRBJ2-1,TRBV4-3,TRBD2,few,CASSPSPGGNEQFF,TGCGCCAGCAGCCCCAGTCCGGGGGGCAATGAGCAGTTCTTC
TRBJ1-5,TRBV27,.,.,CASSFSGAKNQPQHF,TGTGCCAGCAGTTTCTCCGGGGCGAAAAATCAGCCCCAGCATTTT
TRBJ2-1,TRBV15,TRBD1,many,CATSDGTDAFF,TGTGCCACCAGCGATGGGACAGACGCGTTCTTC
TRBJ1-1,TRBV5-5,TRBD1,few,CASSETDRGPTEAFF,TGTGCCAGCAGCGAGACAGACAGGGGGCCCACTGAAGCTTTCTTT
TRBJ2-5,TRBV12-3/TRBV12-4,TRBD1,.,CASSFPPRGQWQYF,TGTGCCAGCAGTTTTCCCCCCAGGGGACAGTGGCAGTACTTC
TRBJ2-5,TRBV4-3,TRBD2,few,CASSQDRGGGVETQYF,TGCGCCAGCAGCCAAGATCGGGGGGGCGGTGTAGAGACCCAGTACTTC
TRBJ1-2,TRBV5-4,.,.,CASSEGTGLGYGYTF,TGTGCCAGCAGCGAAGGGACGGGACTTGGCTATGGCTACACCTTC
TRBJ2-3,TRBV6-2/TRBV6-3,.,few,CASSWLSSSGTDTQYF,TGTGCCAGCAGTTGGCTCTCTAGTTCGGGAACAGATACGCAGTATTTT
TRBJ1-5,TRBV27,.,few,CASSLRRNQPQHF,TGTGCCAGCAGTTTAAGGCGGAATCAGCCCCAGCATTTT
TRBJ2-1,TRBV7-3,.,many,CASSLRLREQFF,TGTGCCAGCAGCTTAAGGCTGAGGGAGCAGTTCTTC
TRBJ1-2,TRBV27,TRBD1,few,CASSSYRGPHYGYTF,TGTGCCAGCAGTTCCTATAGGGGGCCCCACTATGGCTACACCTTC
TRBJ2-3,TRBV6-5,TRBD1,few,CASKGARGTGKGADTQYF,TGTGCCAGCAAGGGGGCCCGTGGGACAGGGAAAGGAGCAGATACGCAGTATTTT
TRBJ2-1,TRBV20-1,TRBD1,.,CSATYRGYNEQFF,TGCAGTGCTACCTACAGGGGTTACAATGAGCAGTTCTTC
TRBJ2-2,TRBV11-2,.,few,CASSPPPAGAPTGELFF,TGTGCCAGCAGCCCTCCCCCTGCGGGGGCACCCACCGGGGAGCTGTTTTTT
TRBJ1-5,TRBV9,.,few,CASSANPRQPQHF,TGTGCCAGCAGCGCAAACCCCCGACAGCCCCAGCATTTT
TRBJ2-3,TRBV4-1,.,few,CASGVPLTDTQYF,TGCGCCAGTGGGGTGCCGCTCACAGATACGCAGTATTTT
TRBJ2-2,TRBV4-3,.,.,CASSPIGLYTGELFF,TGCGCCAGCAGCCCAATAGGGTTATACACCGGGGAGCTGTTTTTT
TRBJ1-2,TRBV29-1,TRBD1,.,CSVEDRQGYGYTF,TGCAGCGTTGAAGATCGACAGGGTTATGGCTACACCTTC
TRBJ2-3,TRBV6-2/TRBV6-3,.,.,CASGFQEDTQYF,TGTGCCAGCGGTTTTCAGGAAGATACGCAGTATTTT
TRBJ2-3,TRBV7-6,.,once,CASSLMGAGRADTQYF,TGTGCCAGCAGCTTAATGGGGGCCGGTCGGGCAGATACGCAGTATTTT
TRBJ2-2,TRBV7-9,.,.,CASTSAYERTGELFF,TGTGCCAGCACCTCCGCGTATGAGCGGACCGGGGAGCTGTTTTTT
TRBJ2-5,TRBV12-3/TRBV12-4,.,few,CASRLGRQETQYF,TGTGCCAGCAGGCTTGGGAGGCAAGAGACCCAGTACTTC
TRBJ2-5,TRBV6-2/TRBV6-3,.,few,CASSWTDQETQYF,TGTGCCAGCAGTTGGACAGACCAAGAGACCCAGTACTTC
TRBJ2-1,TRBV29-1,.,.,CSVEDIQGPVGEQFF,TGCAGCGTTGAAGACATTCAGGGCCCGGTCGGTGAGCAGTTCTTC
TRBJ2-7,TRBV5-1,.,few,CASSLELNYEQYF,TGCGCCAGCAGCTTGGAGTTGAACTACGAGCAGTACTTC
TRBJ2-2,TRBV7-2,.,few,CASSFSSTGELFF,TGTGCCAGCAGCTTTAGTAGTACCGGGGAGCTGTTTTTT
TRBJ1-2,TRBV5-1,.,.,CASSLASGYGYTF,TGCGCCAGCAGCTTGGCATCCGGATATGGCTACACCTTC
TRBJ1-2,TRBV6-5,.,.,CASSYSEVRLGGYTF,TGTGCCAGCAGTTACTCGGAGGTTCGTTTGGGAGGCTACACCTTC
TRBJ2-3,TRBV13,TRBD2,.,CASSGSGARTDTQYF,TGTGCCAGCAGCGGTAGCGGGGCCCGCACAGATACGCAGTATTTT
TRBJ1-1,TRBV18,.,few,CASSGEGDTEAFF,TGTGCCAGCTCAGGGGAGGGCGACACTGAAGCTTTCTTT
TRBJ2-5,TRBV7-2,TRBD2,many,CASSLWTSGQETQYF,TGTGCCAGCAGCCTTTGGACTAGCGGACAAGAGACCCAGTACTTC
TRBJ2-2,TRBV6-2/TRBV6-3,TRBD2,.,CASCGLGGTGELFF,TGTGCCAGCTGCGGACTAGGTGGCACCGGGGAGCTGTTTTTT
TRBJ2-1,TRBV6-5,.,many,CASSWGPGILSEQFF,TGTGCCAGCAGTTGGGGACCTGGAATTCTAAGTGAGCAGTTCTTC
TRBJ2-2,TRBV6-5,.,many,CASSENTGELFF,TGTGCCAGCTCCGAGAACACCGGGGAGCTGTTTTTT
TRBJ2-2,TRBV4-1,.,few,CASSPPGADTGELFF,TGCGCCAGCAGCCCCCCCGGGGCGGACACCGGGGAGCTGTTTTTT
TRBJ1-1,TRBV4-1,.,few,CASSSTEGNTEAFF,TGCGCCAGCAGCTCTACAGAAGGGAACACTGAAGCTTTCTTT
TRBJ2-7,TRBV5-6,TRBD1,.,CASSTGTGGLDEQYF,TGTGCCAGCAGCACCGGGACAGGGGGCTTGGACGAGCAGTACTTC
TRBJ2-3,TRBV4-1,TRBD2,few,CASSHSGGRGDTQYF,TGCGCCAGCAGCCACAGCGGGGGGCGGGGAGATACGCAGTATTTT
TRBJ2-7,TRBV30,.,.,CAWGPGPFWGEQYF,TGTGCCTGGGGGCCCGGCCCCTTCTGGGGTGAGCAGTACTTC
TRBJ2-7,TRBV15,.,.,CATSQDRGGYEQYF,TGTGCCACCAGCCAGGACAGAGGGGGCTACGAGCAGTACTTC
TRBJ1-2,TRBV19,.,.,CASTPLWGADYGYTF,TGTGCCAGTACCCCTCTTTGGGGCGCGGACTATGGCTACACCTTC
TRBJ2-1,TRBV29-1,.,few,CSARGGTDSYNEQFF,TGCAGCGCGAGGGGGGGGACTGATTCCTACAATGAGCAGTTCTTC